This entry features one T cell receptor beta chain sequence. This sample was included in a study of blood T cell repertoires in COVID-19. In the study overall: Samples came from the United States, Italy and Spain, spanning acute and convalescent COVID-19. Nucleic acid was either cDNA or gDNA, and it came from T cells, B-cell-depleted T cells, or PBMCs.

Source study methods: Reference gene primer amplification in the assay estimated nucleated cell counts. Assay used: immunoSEQ multiplex PCR; TCRdb lists only in-frame clones, some missing. V, J and clone size derive from that table, while D and trimming were established from the DNA sequence. Here the sample spans 200,000 to 300,000 clones, around four fifths being singletons. The germline V gene has CDR1 SGHAT and CDR2 FQDESV (reference sequence). The CDR3 contains 13 residues. V shed 2 bases and J shed 10 bases, with 12 bases lying between them. The clonotype originates from a man aged 25 to 40 who had recovered from COVID-19. The sample consisted of peripheral blood. The V call is TRBV11-1, the J call TRBJ2-1; D not resolved. CDR3 amino acids: CASSLSLEREQFF. The CDR3 region has the DNA TGTGCCAGCAGCTTATCCCTAGAACGGGAGCAGTTCTTC.